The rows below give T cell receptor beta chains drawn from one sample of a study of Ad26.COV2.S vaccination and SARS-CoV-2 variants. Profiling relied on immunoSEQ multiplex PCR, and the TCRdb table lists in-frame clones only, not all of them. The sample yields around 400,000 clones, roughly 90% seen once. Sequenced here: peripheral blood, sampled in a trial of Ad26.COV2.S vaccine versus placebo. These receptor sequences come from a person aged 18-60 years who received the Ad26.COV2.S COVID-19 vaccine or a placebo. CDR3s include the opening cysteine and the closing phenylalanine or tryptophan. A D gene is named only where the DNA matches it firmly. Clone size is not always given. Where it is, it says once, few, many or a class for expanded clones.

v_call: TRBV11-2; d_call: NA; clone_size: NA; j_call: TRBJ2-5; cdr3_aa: CASSFRPWESLGETQYF; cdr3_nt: TGTGCCAGCAGCTTTCGACCCTGGGAGTCCTTGGGAGAGACCCAGTACTTC
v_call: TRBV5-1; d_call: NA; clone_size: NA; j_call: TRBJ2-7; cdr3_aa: CASSLFAGAYEQYF; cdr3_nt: TGCGCCAGCAGCTTGTTCGCCGGAGCCTACGAGCAGTACTTC
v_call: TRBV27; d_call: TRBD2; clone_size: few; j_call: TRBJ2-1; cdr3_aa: CASTYRLAAYNEQFF; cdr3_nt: TGTGCCAGCACCTATAGACTAGCGGCCTACAATGAGCAGTTCTTC
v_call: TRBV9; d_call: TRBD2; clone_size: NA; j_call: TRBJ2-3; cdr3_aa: CASSSPSGESTDTQYF; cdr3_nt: TGTGCCAGCAGCTCTCCTAGCGGGGAAAGCACAGATACGCAGTATTTT
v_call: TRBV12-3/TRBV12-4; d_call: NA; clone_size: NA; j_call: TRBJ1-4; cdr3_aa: CASSLYVNEKLFF; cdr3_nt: TGTGCCAGCAGTTTATATGTAAATGAAAAACTGTTTTTT
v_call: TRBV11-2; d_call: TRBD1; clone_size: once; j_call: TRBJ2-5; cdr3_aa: CASSTGQPTETQYF; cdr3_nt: TGTGCCAGCAGCACGGGACAGCCAACCGAGACCCAGTACTTC
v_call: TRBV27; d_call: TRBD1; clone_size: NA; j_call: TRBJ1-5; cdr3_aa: CASSLSGDSLHF; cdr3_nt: TGTGCCAGCAGTTTATCAGGGGACAGCTTGCATTTT
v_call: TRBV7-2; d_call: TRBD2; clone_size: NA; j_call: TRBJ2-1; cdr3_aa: CASSEMAGLAANEQFF; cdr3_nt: TGTGCCAGCAGCGAGATGGCGGGACTAGCGGCCAATGAGCAGTTCTTC
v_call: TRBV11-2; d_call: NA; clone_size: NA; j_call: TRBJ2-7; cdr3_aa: CASSLAEGHYEQYF; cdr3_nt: TGTGCCAGCAGCTTGGCTGAAGGCCACTACGAGCAGTACTTC
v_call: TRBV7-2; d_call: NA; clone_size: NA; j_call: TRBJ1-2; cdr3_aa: CASSLAGGANYGYTF; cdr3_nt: TGTGCCAGCAGCTTAGCGGGTGGGGCTAACTATGGCTACACCTTC
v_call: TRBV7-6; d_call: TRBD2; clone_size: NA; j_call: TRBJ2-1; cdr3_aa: CASSLAPAGAYNEQFF; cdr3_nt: TGTGCCAGCAGCTTAGCTCCGGCGGGGGCCTACAATGAGCAGTTCTTC
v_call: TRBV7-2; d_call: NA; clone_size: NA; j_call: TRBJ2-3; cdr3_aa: CASSSSIVVLTDTQYF; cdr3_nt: TGTGCCAGCAGCTCCTCAATCGTCGTCCTCACAGATACGCAGTATTTT
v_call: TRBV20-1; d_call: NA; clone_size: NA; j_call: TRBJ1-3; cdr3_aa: CSASQGYTIYF; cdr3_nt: TGCAGTGCTAGCCAGGGGTACACCATATATTTT
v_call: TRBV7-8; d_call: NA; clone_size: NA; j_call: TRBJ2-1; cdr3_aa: CASSSHNEQFF; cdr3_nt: TGTGCCAGCAGCTCACACAATGAGCAGTTCTTC
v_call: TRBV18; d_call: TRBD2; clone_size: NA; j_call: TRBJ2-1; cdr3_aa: CASSPTEGLAGEDEQFF; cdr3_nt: TGTGCCAGCTCACCAACGGAGGGACTAGCGGGAGAAGATGAGCAGTTCTTC
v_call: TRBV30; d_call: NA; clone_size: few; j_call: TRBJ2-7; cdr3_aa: CAWSLPDRRYEQYF; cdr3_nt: TGTGCCTGGAGTCTACCCGACCGCCGCTACGAGCAGTACTTC
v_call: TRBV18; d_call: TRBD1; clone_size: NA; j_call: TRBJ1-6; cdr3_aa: CASSTRQGLNNSPLHF; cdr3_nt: TGTGCCAGCTCAACACGACAGGGGTTGAATAATTCACCCCTCCACTTT
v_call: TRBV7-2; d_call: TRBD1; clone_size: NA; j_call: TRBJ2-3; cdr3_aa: CASSRQGAEDTQYF; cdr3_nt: TGTGCCAGCAGTCGACAGGGGGCAGAAGATACGCAGTATTTT
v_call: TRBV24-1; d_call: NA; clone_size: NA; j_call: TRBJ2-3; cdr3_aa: CATSEDRKNTDTQYF; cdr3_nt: TGTGCCACCAGTGAGGACAGAAAAAACACAGATACGCAGTATTTT
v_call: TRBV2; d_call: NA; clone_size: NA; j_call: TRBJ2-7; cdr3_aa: CASQGGRLSEQYF; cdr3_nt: TGTGCCAGCCAGGGAGGAAGGCTCTCCGAGCAGTACTTC
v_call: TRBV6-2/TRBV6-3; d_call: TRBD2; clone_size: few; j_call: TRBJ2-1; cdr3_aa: CASSPLGSGKQFF; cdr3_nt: TGTGCCAGCAGCCCCTTGGGTAGCGGGAAGCAGTTCTTC
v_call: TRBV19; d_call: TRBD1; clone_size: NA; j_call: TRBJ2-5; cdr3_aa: CASSSDRYQETQYF; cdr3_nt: TGTGCCAGTAGTTCGGACAGGTACCAAGAGACCCAGTACTTC
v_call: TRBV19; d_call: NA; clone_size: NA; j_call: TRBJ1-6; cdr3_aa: CASSIGGQSSPLHF; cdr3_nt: TGTGCCAGTAGTATCGGGGGACAATCCTCACCCCTCCACTTT
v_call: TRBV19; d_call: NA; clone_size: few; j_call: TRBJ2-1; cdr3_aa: CAIRASGPYNEQFF; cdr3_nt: TGTGCCATAAGGGCCTCGGGACCATACAATGAGCAGTTCTTC
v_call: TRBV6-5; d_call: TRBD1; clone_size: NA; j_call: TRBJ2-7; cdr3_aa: CASSYSRGLGEQYF; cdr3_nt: TGTGCCAGCAGTTATTCCAGGGGGTTAGGCGAGCAGTACTTC
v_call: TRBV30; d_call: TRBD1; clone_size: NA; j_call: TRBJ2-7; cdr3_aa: CAWSVGTGSEQYF; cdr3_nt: TGTGCCTGGAGTGTTGGGACAGGGAGTGAGCAGTACTTC
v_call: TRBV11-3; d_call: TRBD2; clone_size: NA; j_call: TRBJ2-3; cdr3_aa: CASSWSSGRGTDTQYF; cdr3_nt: TGTGCCAGCAGCTGGTCTAGCGGGAGGGGCACAGATACGCAGTATTTT
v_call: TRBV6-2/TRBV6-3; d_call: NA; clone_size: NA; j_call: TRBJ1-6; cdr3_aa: CASSQNSPLHF; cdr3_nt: TGTGCCAGCAGTCAGAATTCACCCCTCCACTTT
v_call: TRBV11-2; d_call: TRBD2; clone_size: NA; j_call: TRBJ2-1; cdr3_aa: CASSLTGTTPYNEQFF; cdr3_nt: TGTGCCAGCAGCCTCACCGGGACTACACCCTACAATGAGCAGTTCTTC
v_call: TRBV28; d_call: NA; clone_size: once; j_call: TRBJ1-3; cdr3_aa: CASSFMLKGTIYF; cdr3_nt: TGTGCCAGCAGTTTCATGCTCAAGGGGACCATATATTTT
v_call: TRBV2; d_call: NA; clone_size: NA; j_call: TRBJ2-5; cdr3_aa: CASRERASIQETQYF; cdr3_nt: TGTGCCAGCAGGGAGAGGGCCTCGATTCAAGAGACCCAGTACTTC
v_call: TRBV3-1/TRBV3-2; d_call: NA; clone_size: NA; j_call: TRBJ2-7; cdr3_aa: CASSQQPRSYEQYF; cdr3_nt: TGTGCCAGCAGCCAACAACCCCGCTCCTACGAGCAGTACTTC
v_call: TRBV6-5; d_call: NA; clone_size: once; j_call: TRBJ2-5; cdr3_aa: CASSYSEGAETQYF; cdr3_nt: TGTGCCAGCAGTTACTCGGAGGGGGCAGAGACCCAGTACTTC
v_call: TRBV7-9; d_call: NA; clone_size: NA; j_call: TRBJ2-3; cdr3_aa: CASSLAAGLTDTQYF; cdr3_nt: TGTGCCAGCAGCTTAGCGGCAGGGCTAACAGATACGCAGTATTTT
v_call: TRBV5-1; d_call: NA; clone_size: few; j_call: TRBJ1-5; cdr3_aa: CASSLEGGGNQPQHF; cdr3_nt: TGCGCCAGCAGCTTGGAGGGGGGAGGCAATCAGCCCCAGCATTTT
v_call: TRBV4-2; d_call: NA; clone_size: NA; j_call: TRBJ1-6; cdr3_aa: CASSQVSDYSPLHF; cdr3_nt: TGTGCCAGCAGCCAAGTATCGGACTATTCACCCCTCCACTTT
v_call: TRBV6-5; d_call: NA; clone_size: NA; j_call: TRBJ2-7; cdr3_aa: CASSYSREGTSYEQYF; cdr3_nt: TGTGCCAGCAGTTACTCAAGAGAGGGTACCAGCTACGAGCAGTACTTC
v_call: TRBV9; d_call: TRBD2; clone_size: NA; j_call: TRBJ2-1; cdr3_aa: CASSAGGTSGSFEQFF; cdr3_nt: TGTGCCAGCAGCGCCGGGGGGACTAGCGGGAGCTTTGAGCAGTTCTTC
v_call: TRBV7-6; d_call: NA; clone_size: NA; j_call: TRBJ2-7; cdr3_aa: CASSPLGPEPSYEQYF; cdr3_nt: TGTGCCAGCAGCCCCTTGGGTCCAGAACCCTCCTACGAGCAGTACTTC
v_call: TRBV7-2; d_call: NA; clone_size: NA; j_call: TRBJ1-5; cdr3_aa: CASSLGASSNQPQHF; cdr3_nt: TGTGCCAGCAGCTTAGGTGCTAGTAGCAATCAGCCCCAGCATTTT
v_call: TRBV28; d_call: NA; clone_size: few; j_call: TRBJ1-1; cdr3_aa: CATRVTGEAFF; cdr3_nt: TGTGCCACTCGAGTAACGGGTGAAGCTTTCTTT
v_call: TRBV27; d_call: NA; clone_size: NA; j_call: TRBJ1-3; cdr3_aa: CASPSPLGTSVSGNTIYF; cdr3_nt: TGTGCCAGCCCCTCCCCGTTGGGGACATCCGTCTCTGGAAACACCATATATTTT
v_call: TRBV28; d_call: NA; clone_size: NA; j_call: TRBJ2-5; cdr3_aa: CASSSTGYQETQYF; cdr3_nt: TGTGCCAGCAGTTCAACGGGGTACCAAGAGACCCAGTACTTC
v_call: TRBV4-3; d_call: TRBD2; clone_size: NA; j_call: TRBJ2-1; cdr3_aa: CASSQGTSGYNEQFF; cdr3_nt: TGCGCCAGCAGCCAAGGGACTAGCGGTTACAATGAGCAGTTCTTC
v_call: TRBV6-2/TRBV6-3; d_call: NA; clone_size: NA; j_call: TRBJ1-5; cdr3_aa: CASSYPSQPQHF; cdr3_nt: TGTGCCAGCAGTTACCCGAGTCAGCCCCAGCATTTT
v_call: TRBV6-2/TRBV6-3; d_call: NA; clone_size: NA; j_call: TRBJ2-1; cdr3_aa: CASSYFRESGSYNEQFF; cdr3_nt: TGTGCCAGCAGTTACTTTAGGGAATCGGGCTCCTACAATGAGCAGTTCTTC
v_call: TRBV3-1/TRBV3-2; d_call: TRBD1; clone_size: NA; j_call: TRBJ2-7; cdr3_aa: CASSQGGQHEQYF; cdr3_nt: TGTGCCAGCAGCCAAGGGGGACAGCACGAGCAGTACTTC
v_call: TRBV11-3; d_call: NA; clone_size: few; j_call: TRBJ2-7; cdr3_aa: CASSLDSFSYEQYF; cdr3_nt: TGTGCCAGCAGCTTAGATAGTTTCTCCTACGAGCAGTACTTC
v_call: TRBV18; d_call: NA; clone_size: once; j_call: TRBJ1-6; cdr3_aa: CASSQDQAGNSPLHF; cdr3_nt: TGTGCCAGCTCACAGGATCAGGCTGGAAATTCACCCCTCCACTTT
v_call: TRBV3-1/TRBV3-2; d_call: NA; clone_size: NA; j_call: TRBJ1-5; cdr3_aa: CASSQGGGLNSNQPQHF; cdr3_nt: TGTGCCAGCAGCCAAGGGGGGGGTTTGAATAGCAATCAGCCCCAGCATTTT
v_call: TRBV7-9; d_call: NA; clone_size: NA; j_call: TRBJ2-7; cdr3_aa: CASSLDLAWGYEQYF; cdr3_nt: TGTGCCAGCAGCTTAGATCTCGCTTGGGGCTACGAGCAGTACTTC
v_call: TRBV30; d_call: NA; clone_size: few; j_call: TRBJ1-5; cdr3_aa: CAWSVGSFGNQPQHF; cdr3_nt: TGTGCCTGGAGTGTAGGGTCTTTTGGCAATCAGCCCCAGCATTTT
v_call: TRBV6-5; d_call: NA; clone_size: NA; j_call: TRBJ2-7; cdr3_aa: CASNDYPGSYEQYF; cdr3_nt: TGTGCCAGCAACGACTATCCCGGGTCCTACGAGCAGTACTTC
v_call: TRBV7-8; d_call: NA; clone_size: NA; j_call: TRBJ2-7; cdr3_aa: CASSSRTRLTYEQYF; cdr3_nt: TGTGCCAGCAGCTCCAGGACCCGGCTAACCTACGAGCAGTACTTC
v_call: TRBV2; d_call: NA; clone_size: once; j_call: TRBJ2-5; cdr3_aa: CASRFEWETQYF; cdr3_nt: TGTGCCAGCAGGTTCGAGTGGGAGACCCAGTACTTC
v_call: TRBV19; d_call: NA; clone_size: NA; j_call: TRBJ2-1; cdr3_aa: CASRTLGGAAINEQFF; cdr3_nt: TGTGCCAGTAGAACTCTTGGGGGGGCGGCCATAAATGAGCAGTTCTTC
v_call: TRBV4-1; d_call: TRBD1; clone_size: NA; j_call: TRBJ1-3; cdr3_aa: CASSTGGSGNTIYF; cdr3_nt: TGCGCCAGCAGTACAGGGGGCTCTGGAAACACCATATATTTT
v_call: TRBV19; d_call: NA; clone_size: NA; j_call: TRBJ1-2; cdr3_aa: CASSPSAYYGYTF; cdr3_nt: TGTGCCAGTAGTCCGTCGGCCTACTATGGCTACACCTTC
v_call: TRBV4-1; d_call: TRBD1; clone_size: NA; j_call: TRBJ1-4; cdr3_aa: CASSSPGQELSTTNEKLFF; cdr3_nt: TGCGCCAGCAGCTCGCCGGGACAGGAGTTATCTACAACTAATGAAAAACTGTTTTTT
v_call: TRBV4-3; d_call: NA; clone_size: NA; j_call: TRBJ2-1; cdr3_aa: CASSQEGSASPEQFF; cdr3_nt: TGCGCCAGCAGCCAAGAAGGGTCCGCCAGTCCTGAGCAGTTCTTC